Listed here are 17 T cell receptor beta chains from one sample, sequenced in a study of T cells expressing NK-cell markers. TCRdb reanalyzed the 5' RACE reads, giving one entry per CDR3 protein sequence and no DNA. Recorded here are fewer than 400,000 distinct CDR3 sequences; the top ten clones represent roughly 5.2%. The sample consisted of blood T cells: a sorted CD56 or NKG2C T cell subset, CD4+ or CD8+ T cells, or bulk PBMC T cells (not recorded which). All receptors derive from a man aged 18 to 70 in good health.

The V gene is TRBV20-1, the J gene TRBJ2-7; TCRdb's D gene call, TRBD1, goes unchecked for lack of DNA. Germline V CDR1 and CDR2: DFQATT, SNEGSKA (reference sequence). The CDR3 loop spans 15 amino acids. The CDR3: CSAMGGPKWGYEQYF.

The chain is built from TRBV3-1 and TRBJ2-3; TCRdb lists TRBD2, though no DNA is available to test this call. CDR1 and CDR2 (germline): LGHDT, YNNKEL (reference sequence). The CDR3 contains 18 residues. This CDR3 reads CASRKGTGTSGYTDTQYF.

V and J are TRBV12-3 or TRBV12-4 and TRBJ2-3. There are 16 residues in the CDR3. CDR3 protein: CASSLVGLIRTDTQYF.

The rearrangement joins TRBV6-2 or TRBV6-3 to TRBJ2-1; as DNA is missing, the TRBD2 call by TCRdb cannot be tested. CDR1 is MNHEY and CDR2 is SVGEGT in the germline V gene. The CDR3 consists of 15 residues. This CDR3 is CASSYVGTKSSEQFF.

The CDR3: CAISVTGNEQFF. The V and J genes are TRBV10-3 and TRBJ2-1. This CDR3 spans 12 amino acids. From germline, CDR1 is ENHRY and CDR2 SYGVKD.

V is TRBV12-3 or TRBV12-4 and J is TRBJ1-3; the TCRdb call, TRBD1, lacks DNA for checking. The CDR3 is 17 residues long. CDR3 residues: CASRASRAGFSGNTIYF.

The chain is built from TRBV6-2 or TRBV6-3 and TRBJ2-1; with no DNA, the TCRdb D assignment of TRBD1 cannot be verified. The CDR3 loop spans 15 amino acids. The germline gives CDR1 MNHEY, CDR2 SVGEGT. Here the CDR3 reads CASRPHRGPYNEQFF.

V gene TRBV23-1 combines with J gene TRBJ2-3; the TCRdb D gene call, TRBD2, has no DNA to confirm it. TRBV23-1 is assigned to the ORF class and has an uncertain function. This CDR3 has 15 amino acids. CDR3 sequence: CASSQSGCRVDTQYF.

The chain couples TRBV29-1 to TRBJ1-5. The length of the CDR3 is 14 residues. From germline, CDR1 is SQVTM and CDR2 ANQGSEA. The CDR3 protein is CSVEEGSGNQPQHF.

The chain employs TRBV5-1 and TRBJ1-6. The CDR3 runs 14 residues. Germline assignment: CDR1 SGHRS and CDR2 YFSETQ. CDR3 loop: CASSSDRSGSPLHF. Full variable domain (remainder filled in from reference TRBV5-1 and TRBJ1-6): KAGVTQTPRYLIKTRGQQVTLSCSPISGHRSVSWYQQTPGQGLQFLFEYFSETQRNKGNFPGRFSGRQFSNSRSEMNVSTLELGDSALYLCASSSDRSGSPLHFGNGTRLTVT.

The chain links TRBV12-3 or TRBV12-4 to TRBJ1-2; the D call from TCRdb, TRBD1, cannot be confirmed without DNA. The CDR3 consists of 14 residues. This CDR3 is CASSLSDRGLGYTF.

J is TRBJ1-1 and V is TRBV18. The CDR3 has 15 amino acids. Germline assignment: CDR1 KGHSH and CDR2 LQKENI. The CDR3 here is CASSPSGWRDTEAFF.

CDR3 in amino acids: CASSLGDPGRKGNTIYF. V gene TRBV7-8 combines with J gene TRBJ1-3; TCRdb reports TRBD1, a call that lacks DNA to check it against. The germline V gene has CDR1 SGHVS and CDR2 FQNEAQ. There are 17 residues in the CDR3.

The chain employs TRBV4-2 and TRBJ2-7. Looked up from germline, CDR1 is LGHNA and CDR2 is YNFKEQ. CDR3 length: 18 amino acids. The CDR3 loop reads CASSHHVGRSFLNYEQYF.

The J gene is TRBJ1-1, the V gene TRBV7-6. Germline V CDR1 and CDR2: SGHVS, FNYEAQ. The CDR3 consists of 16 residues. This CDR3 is CASSLAFLPEGTEAFF.

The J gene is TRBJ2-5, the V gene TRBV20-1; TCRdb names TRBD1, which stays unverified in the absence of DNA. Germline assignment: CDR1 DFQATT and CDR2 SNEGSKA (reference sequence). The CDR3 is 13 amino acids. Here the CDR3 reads CSVSRGNQETQYF.

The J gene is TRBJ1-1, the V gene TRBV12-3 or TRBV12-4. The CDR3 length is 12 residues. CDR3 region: CASSFEGTEAFF.